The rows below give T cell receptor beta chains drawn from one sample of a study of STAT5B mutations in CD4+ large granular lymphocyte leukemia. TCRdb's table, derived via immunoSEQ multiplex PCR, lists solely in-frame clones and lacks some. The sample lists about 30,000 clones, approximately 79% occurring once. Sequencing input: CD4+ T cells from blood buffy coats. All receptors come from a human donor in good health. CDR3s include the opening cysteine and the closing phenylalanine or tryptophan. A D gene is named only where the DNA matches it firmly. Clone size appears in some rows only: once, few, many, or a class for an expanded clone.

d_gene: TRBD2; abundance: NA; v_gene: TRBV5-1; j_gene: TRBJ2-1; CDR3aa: CASSNLGTSSNEQFF; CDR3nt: TGCGCCAGCAGCAACCTCGGGACTAGTAGCAATGAGCAGTTCTTC
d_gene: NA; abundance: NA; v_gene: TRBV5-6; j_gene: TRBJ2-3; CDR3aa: CASSPLGTGTDTQYF; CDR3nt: TGTGCCAGCAGCCCCCTCGGGACGGGCACAGATACGCAGTATTTT
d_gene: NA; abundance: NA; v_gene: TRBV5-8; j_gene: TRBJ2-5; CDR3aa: CASSPSQETQYF; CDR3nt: TGTGCCAGCAGCCCTAGCCAAGAGACCCAGTACTTC
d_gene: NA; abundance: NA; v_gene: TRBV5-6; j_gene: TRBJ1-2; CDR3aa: CASTLGANYGYTF; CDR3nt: TGTGCCAGCACCCTCGGGGCTAACTATGGCTACACCTTC
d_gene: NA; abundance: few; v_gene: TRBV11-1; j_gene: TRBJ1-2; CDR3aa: CASSSGPGNYGYTF; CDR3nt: TGTGCCAGCAGCTCCGGACCGGGAAACTATGGCTACACCTTC
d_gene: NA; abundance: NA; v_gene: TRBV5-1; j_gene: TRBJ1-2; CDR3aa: CASSLEGTLSYGYTF; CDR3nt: TGCGCCAGCAGCTTGGAGGGCACCTTGTCCTATGGCTACACCTTC
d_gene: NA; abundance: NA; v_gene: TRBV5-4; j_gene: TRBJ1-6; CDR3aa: CASSLWSESYNSPLHF; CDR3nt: TGTGCCAGCAGCTTGTGGTCAGAAAGTTATAATTCACCCCTCCACTTT
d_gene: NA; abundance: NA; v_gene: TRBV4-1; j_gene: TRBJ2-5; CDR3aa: CASSQPSQRGTSKYF; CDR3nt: TGCGCCAGCAGCCAACCCTCCCAGAGGGGGACATCGAAGTACTTC
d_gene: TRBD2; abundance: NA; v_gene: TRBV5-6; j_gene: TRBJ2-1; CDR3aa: CASSLEGGRAGEQFF; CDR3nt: TGTGCCAGCAGCTTGGAGGGCGGGAGGGCCGGTGAGCAGTTCTTC
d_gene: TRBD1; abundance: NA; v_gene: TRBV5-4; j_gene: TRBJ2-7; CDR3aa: CASSLVGQALDEQYF; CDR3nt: TGTGCCAGCAGCTTGGTTGGACAGGCGTTGGACGAGCAGTACTTC
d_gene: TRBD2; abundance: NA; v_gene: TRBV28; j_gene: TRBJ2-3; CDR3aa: CASSLGLAGGLGTDTQYF; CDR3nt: TGTGCCAGCAGTTTGGGACTAGCGGGGGGGCTCGGCACAGATACGCAGTATTTT
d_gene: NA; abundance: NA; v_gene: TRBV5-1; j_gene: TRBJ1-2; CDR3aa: CASSLGYGYTF; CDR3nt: TGCGCCAGCAGCTTGGGCTATGGCTACACCTTC
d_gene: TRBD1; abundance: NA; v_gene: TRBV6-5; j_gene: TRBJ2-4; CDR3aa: CASSKRGLAKNIQYF; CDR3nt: TGTGCCAGCAGCAAAAGGGGGCTAGCCAAAAACATTCAGTACTTC
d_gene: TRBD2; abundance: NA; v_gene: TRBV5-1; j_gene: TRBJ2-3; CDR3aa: CASSQRAGSTDTQYF; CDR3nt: TGCGCCAGCAGCCAGAGAGCGGGAAGCACAGATACGCAGTATTTT
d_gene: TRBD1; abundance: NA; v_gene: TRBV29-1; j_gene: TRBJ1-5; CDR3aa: CSVLQGAGQPQHF; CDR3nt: TGCAGCGTCCTACAGGGGGCAGGGCAGCCCCAGCATTTT
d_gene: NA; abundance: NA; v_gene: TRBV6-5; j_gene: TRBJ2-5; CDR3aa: CASGDIQETQYF; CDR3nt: TGTGCCAGCGGGGACATACAAGAGACCCAGTACTTC
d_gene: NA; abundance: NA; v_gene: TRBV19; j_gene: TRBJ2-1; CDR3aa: CASSIGGLIEDEQFF; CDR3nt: TGTGCCAGTAGTATAGGGGGCTTAATTGAGGATGAGCAGTTCTTC
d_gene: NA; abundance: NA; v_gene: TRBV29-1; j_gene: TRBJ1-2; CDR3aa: CSVGYGANYGYTF; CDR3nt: TGCAGCGTTGGGTACGGTGCTAACTATGGCTACACCTTC
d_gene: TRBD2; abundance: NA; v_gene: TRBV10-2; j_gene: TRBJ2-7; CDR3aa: CASISSGSHEQYF; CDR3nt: TGCGCCAGCATCTCTAGCGGGAGCCACGAGCAGTACTTC
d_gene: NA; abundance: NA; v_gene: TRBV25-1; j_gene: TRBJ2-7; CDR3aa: CASNVFEQYF; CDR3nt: TGTGCCAGCAACGTTTTCGAGCAGTACTTC
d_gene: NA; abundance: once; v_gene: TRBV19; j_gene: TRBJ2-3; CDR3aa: CASRRTSTDTQYF; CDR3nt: TGTGCCAGTAGACGGACTAGCACAGATACGCAGTATTTT
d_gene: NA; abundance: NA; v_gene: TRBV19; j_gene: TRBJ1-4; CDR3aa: CASTPFFSSNEKLFF; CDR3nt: TGTGCCAGTACCCCCTTTTTCAGCAGTAATGAAAAACTGTTTTTT
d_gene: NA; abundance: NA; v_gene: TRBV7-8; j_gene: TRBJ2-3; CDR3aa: CASSFGTDTQYF; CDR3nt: TGTGCCAGCAGCTTCGGCACAGATACGCAGTATTTT
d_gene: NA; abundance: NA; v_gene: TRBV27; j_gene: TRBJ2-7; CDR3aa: CASSLGTVPYEQYF; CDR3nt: TGTGCCAGCAGTCTCGGGACGGTACCCTACGAGCAGTACTTC
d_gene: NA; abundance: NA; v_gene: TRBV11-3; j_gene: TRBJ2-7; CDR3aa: CASSLGLNYEQYF; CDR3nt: TGTGCCAGCAGCTTAGGGCTGAACTACGAGCAGTACTTC
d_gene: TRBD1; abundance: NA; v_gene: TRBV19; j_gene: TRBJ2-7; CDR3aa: CASQRQGPDEQYF; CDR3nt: TGTGCCAGTCAAAGACAGGGGCCCGACGAGCAGTACTTC
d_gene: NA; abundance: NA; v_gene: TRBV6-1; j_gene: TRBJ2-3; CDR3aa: CASSAGLYTDTQYF; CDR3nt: TGTGCCAGCAGTGCCGGACTCTACACAGATACGCAGTATTTT
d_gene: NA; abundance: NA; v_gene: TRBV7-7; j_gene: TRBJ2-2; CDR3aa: CASSLEAVKTGELFF; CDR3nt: TGTGCTAGCAGCTTAGAGGCAGTTAAAACCGGGGAGCTGTTTTTT
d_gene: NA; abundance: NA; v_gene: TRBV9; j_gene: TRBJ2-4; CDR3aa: CASSTLTGPNIQYF; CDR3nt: TGTGCCAGCAGCACCCTCACAGGGCCAAACATTCAGTACTTC
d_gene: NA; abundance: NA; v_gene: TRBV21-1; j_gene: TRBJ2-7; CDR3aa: CASAAGQPYEQYF; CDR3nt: TGTGCCAGCGCCGCGGGACAGCCCTACGAGCAGTACTTC
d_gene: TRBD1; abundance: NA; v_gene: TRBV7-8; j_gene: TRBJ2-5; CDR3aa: CASSLAAGQGGETQYF; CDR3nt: TGTGCCAGCAGCTTAGCGGCCGGACAGGGCGGAGAGACCCAGTACTTC
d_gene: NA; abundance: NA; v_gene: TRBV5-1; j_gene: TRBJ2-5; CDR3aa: CASSLPAQETQYF; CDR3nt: TGCGCCAGCAGCTTGCCAGCCCAAGAGACCCAGTACTTC
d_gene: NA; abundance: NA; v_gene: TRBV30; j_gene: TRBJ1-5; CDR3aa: CAWGESNQPQHF; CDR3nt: TGTGCCTGGGGGGAGAGCAATCAGCCCCAGCATTTT
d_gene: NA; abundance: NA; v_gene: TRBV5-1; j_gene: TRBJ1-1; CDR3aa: CASSLAERKKFEAFF; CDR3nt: TGCGCCAGCAGCTTGGCCGAGAGGAAAAAATTTGAAGCTTTCTTT
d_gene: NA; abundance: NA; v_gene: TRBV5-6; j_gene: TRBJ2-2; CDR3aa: CASSPQGRTGELFF; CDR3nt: TGTGCCAGCAGCCCTCAGGGGCGAACCGGGGAGCTGTTTTTT
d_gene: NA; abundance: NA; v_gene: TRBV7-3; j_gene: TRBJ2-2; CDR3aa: CASSLTRVGRGTGELFF; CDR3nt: TGTGCCAGCAGCTTAACGAGGGTAGGACGAGGAACCGGGGAGCTGTTTTTT
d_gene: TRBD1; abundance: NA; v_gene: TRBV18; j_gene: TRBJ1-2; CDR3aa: CASSRQGSHGYTF; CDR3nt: TGTGCCAGCTCACGACAGGGTTCCCATGGCTACACCTTC